This T cell receptor (beta chain) was recorded in a study of blood T cell repertoires in COVID-19. Study-wide background: T cells, B-cell-depleted T cells, or PBMCs supplied cDNA or gDNA.

V gave up 5 bases and J gave up 9 bases, with 13 bases separating them. The CDR3 extends over 12 amino acids. Methods used by the authors: How many nucleated cells were present was estimated from reference gene primer amplification. Profiled with immunoSEQ multiplex PCR; TCRdb holds only in-frame clones, not every one. The DNA was the basis for D and trimming; V, J and clone size are from that table. The sample lists 60,000 to 85,000 clones, about 90% occurring once. The V and J genes are TRBV12-3 or TRBV12-4 and TRBJ2-5; no clear D gene. This TCR was recovered from a woman aged 80 or older with active or convalescent COVID-19. The specimen was peripheral blood. The CDR3 DNA sequence: TGTGCCAGCAGTGGCTCTTCGACTCCCCAGTACTTC. This sequence encodes CASSGSSTPQYF.